The 15 T cell receptor beta chains reported below all come from one sample, sequenced in a study of patients and donors after allogeneic stem cell transplantation. One entry per CDR3 protein results from TCRdb running MiXCR on the RT-PCR reads. The sample shows about 110,000 distinct CDR3 sequences, around 36% of them seen only once. The source material was blood, either unsorted or a sorted T cell fraction (not recorded which). Source of these receptors: a human donor who was either an allogeneic HSCT recipient or a stem cell or donor lymphocyte infusion donor (not recorded which). It is not recorded whose cells these are; they may come from a transplant donor.

This clonotype has only a few counts. The V gene is TRBV10-3, the J gene TRBJ2-7; 10 bases line up with TRBD2. Germline V gives CDR1 ENHRY, CDR2 SYGVKD. V gave up 0 bases and J gave up 3 bases; unmatched junction bases: 8. The CDR3 has 17 amino acids. CDR3 bases: TGTGCCATCAGTGAGTCAAAGCTAGCGGGAGAACTCTACGAGCAGTACTTC. It specifies CAISESKLAGELYEQYF.

The chain couples TRBV5-1 to TRBJ2-5; D possibly corresponds to TRBD1 (6 bases). Germline CDR1 is SGHRS and CDR2 is YFSETQ. Trimming removed 1 base from V and 4 bases from J, with 11 bases in between. CDR3 length: 14 amino acids. CDR3 coding DNA: TGCGCCAGCAGCTTGCCCCAGGGGCCAGAGACCCAGTACTTC. It specifies CASSLPQGPETQYF.

This chain joins TRBV12-3 or TRBV12-4 and TRBJ2-3; 10 bases align to TRBD2. V gave up 5 bases and J gave up 1 base; unmatched junction bases: 3. CDR3 length equals 15 residues. DNA of the CDR3: TGTGCCAGCAGTACCGGGACTAGCGGCACAGATACGCAGTATTTT. This encodes CASSTGTSGTDTQYF.

The CDR3 DNA follows: TGTGCCAGCAGCGTAGGTGGGAGGGCCTCCAAAAACATTCAGTACTTC. This translates into CASSVGGRASKNIQYF. V gene TRBV9 combines with J gene TRBJ2-4, with 7 bases aligning to TRBD2. The ends lost 0 bases at V and 2 bases at J; junction bases unmatched: 5. CDR1 and CDR2 (germline): SGDLS, YYNGEE. The CDR3 loop spans 16 amino acids.

The chain joins TRBV28 to TRBJ2-1; no clear D gene. Trimming left V 4 bases short and J 2 bases short, with 12 bases between. This CDR3 has 15 amino acids. The germline V gene has CDR1 MDHEN and CDR2 SYDVKM. In nucleotides, the CDR3 is TGTGCCAGCAGTTCGATCCCGGTAGCCTACAATGAGCAGTTCTTC. This encodes CASSSIPVAYNEQFF. The variable domain in full, with the rest retrieved from reference TRBV28 and TRBJ2-1, is DVKVTQSSRYLVKRTGEKVFLECVQDMDHENMFWYRQDPGLGLRLIYFSYDVKMKEKGDIPEGYSVSREKKERFSLILESASTNQTSMYLCASSSIPVAYNEQFFGPGTRLTVL.

This chain uses TRBV20-1 with TRBJ1-1; D unresolved. This CDR3 spans 11 amino acids. The ends were cut back, 2 bases at V and 3 bases at J, with 4 bases in the middle. Germline V gene data show CDR1 as DFQATT and CDR2 as SNEGSKA (reference sequence). CDR3 bases: TGCAGTGCTAGATCTTACACTGAAGCTTTCTTT. Its translation: CSARSYTEAFF.

This sequence joins TRBV20-1 and TRBJ1-2; D is undetermined. The V and J ends lost 6 bases and 3 bases respectively, with 14 bases between them. Per the germline V gene, CDR1 is DFQATT and CDR2 is SNEGSKA (reference sequence). This CDR3 is built from 13 residues. The CDR3: CSAYSWPDYGYTF. The CDR3 DNA sequence: TGCAGTGCCTACTCTTGGCCCGACTATGGCTACACCTTC.

This clonotype has at least ten counts. V is TRBV18 and J is TRBJ1-6; tentative D call: TRBD1 (5 bases). V was cut by 4 bases and J by 10 bases, with 14 bases left in between. Germline CDR1 is KGHSH and CDR2 is LQKENI. This CDR3 is 14 amino acids long. CDR3 region: CASSQDERGSPLHF. CDR3 in DNA: TGTGCCAGCTCACAGGACGAACGGGGGTCACCCCTCCACTTT.

J is TRBJ2-2 and V is TRBV7-2; D might be TRBD2 (5 bases). Germline-derived CDR1 and CDR2 are SGHTA and FQGNSA. With 6 bases removed from V and 5 bases from J, the gap between germline ends came to 19 bases. The CDR3 is made up of 16 amino acids. The CDR3 bases are TGTGCCAGCAGGATTCCTCGAGCCTCGGGGACCGGGGAGCTGTTTTTT. Translated: CASRIPRASGTGELFF.

This clonotype was recorded a few times. V usage is TRBV18 and J usage is TRBJ1-2; D remains ambiguous. Trimming took 3 bases from V and 8 from J, leaving 19 bases between them. In germline, CDR1 is KGHSH, CDR2 LQKENI. This CDR3 is 15 amino acids long. The chain's CDR3 is CASSPSQPGRKGYTF. CDR3 DNA sequence: TGTGCCAGCTCACCCTCACAACCGGGCCGGAAAGGCTACACCTTC. Drawing the rest from reference TRBV18 and TRBJ1-2, the complete variable domain is NAGVMQNPRHLVRRRGQEARLRCSPMKGHSHVYWYRQLPEEGLKFMVYLQKENIIDESGMPKERFSAEFPKEGPSILRIQQVVRGDSAAYFCASSPSQPGRKGYTFGSGTRLTVV.

This clonotype has at least ten counts. The gene calls are TRBV12-3 or TRBV12-4 and TRBJ1-1; D perhaps matches TRBD1 (6 bases). The CDR3 covers 14 residues. V was cut by 3 bases and J by 6 bases, with 14 bases left in between. The CDR3 sequence: CASSLPGRGAEAFF. As DNA, the CDR3 is TGTGCCAGCAGTTTGCCAGGGAGGGGGGCTGAAGCTTTCTTT.

In this sample, this clonotype turned up a few times. The rearrangement uses TRBV11-2 and TRBJ1-6; perhaps TRBD1 as D (6 bases). V lost 5 bases, J lost 9 bases, and 17 bases lay in between. Germline assignment: CDR1 SGHAT and CDR2 FQNNGV. CDR3 length: 15 residues. CDR3 region: CASSHDRDTRSPLHF. CDR3 nucleotides: TGTGCCAGCAGCCACGACCGGGACACCCGTTCACCCCTCCACTTT.

There are a few counts of this clonotype. This chain joins TRBV14 and TRBJ1-1; no definite D call. CDR3 length: 13 amino acids. V lost 0 bases to trimming and J lost 11 bases, with 13 bases between them. Germline V CDR1 and CDR2: SGHDN, FVKESK. The CDR3 DNA reads TGTGCCAGCAGCCAAGATGCACGCAGCGTCGCTTTCTTT. This codes for CASSQDARSVAFF.

Only a few counts were recorded for this clonotype. The V call is TRBV7-6, the J call TRBJ1-4, with 7 bases fitting TRBD1. The germline V gene has CDR1 SGHVS and CDR2 FNYEAQ. J was trimmed by 2 bases and V by 5 bases; bases with no gene match: 5. This CDR3 contains 15 residues. CDR3 loop: CASSPRQGTNEKLFF. The CDR3 DNA reads as TGTGCCAGCAGCCCACGACAGGGCACTAATGAAAAACTGTTTTTT.

The rearrangement uses TRBV7-3 and TRBJ1-1; no clear D. This CDR3 contains 13 residues. CDR1 and CDR2 (germline): SGHTA, FQGTGA. Trimming stripped 1 base from V and 4 bases from J, with 7 bases between. CDR3 residues: CASSLNSRTEAFF. For the CDR3, the DNA is TGTGCCAGCAGCTTAAATTCCCGCACTGAAGCTTTCTTT.